These 32 T cell receptor beta chains were sequenced from one sample in a study of Tregs in tolerant kidney transplant recipients. Clones were read by immunoSEQ multiplex PCR, and TCRdb kept only the in-frame ones, dropping some. The sample consists of tens of thousands of clones, 95% to 98% of them appearing once. The source was Tregs from blood, collected before the transplant. The receptors come from a human donor who received a combined kidney and bone marrow transplant.

V and J are TRBV18 and TRBJ2-5; D is unclear. The germline V gene encodes CDR1 KGHSH and CDR2 LQKENI. The V and J ends lost 3 bases and 4 bases respectively, with 9 bases between them. The CDR3 has 13 residues. CDR3 protein: CASSPELGETQYF. CDR3 bases: TGTGCCAGCTCACCGGAGTTGGGAGAGACCCAGTACTTC.

This chain joins TRBV5-4 and TRBJ2-1; D is unclear. The CDR3 has 15 amino acids. Germline V lookup: CDR1 SGHNT, CDR2 YYREEE (reference sequence). V lost 0 bases to trimming and J lost 3 bases, with 10 bases between them. In nucleotides, the CDR3 is TGTGCCAGCAGCTTGGATTCGAGCGTCTACAATGAGCAGTTCTTC. The encoded protein is CASSLDSSVYNEQFF.

The chain recombines TRBV19 with TRBJ1-5, with D maybe TRBD1 (6 bases). Germline V CDR1 and CDR2: LNHDA, SQIVND (reference sequence). This CDR3 spans 13 amino acids. V lost 4 bases and J 8 bases, leaving 12 bases between the germline ends. The CDR3 here is CASSNGQGKPQHF. The CDR3 nucleotides read TGTGCCAGTAGTAATGGCCAGGGGAAGCCCCAGCATTTT. The variable domain in full, completed from reference TRBV19 and TRBJ1-5, reads DGGITQSPKYLFRKEGQNVTLSCEQNLNHDAMYWYRQDPGQGLRLIYYSQIVNDFQKGDIAEGYSVSREKKESFPLTVTSAQKNPTAFYLCASSNGQGKPQHFGDGTRLSIL.

This chain joins TRBV6-1 and TRBJ1-1, with TRBD1 matching 10 bases. CDR1 and CDR2 (germline): MNHNS, SASEGT. Trimming took 6 bases from V and 4 from J; bases not matched to a gene: 2. This CDR3 is built from 13 residues. CDR3 nucleotide sequence: TGTGCCAGCAGGAGGGACAGGGGCACTGAAGCTTTCTTT. It translates to CASRRDRGTEAFF.

This chain joins TRBV28 and TRBJ1-6; tentatively, D is TRBD1 (5 bases). The CDR3 is made up of 15 amino acids. Germline V gene data show CDR1 as MDHEN and CDR2 as SYDVKM. Trimming cost V 9 bases and J 0 bases, with 12 bases left between them. Here the CDR3 reads CASCSGGSYNSPLHF. CDR3 DNA: TGTGCCAGTTGTTCCGGGGGCTCCTATAATTCACCCCTCCACTTT.

The chain uses TRBV19 and TRBJ1-2, with D uncertain. Germline loops: CDR1 LNHDA, CDR2 SQIVND (reference sequence). Between the trimmed V and J ends, which lost 3 bases and 3 bases, there was a span of 11 bases. The CDR3 is 14 amino acids. In DNA form, the CDR3 reads TGTGCCAGTAGTATGGCCCTCTGGCACTATGGCTACACCTTC. Protein sequence: CASSMALWHYGYTF. Together with reference TRBV19 and TRBJ1-2, the CDR3 gives the full variable domain: DGGITQSPKYLFRKEGQNVTLSCEQNLNHDAMYWYRQDPGQGLRLIYYSQIVNDFQKGDIAEGYSVSREKKESFPLTVTSAQKNPTAFYLCASSMALWHYGYTFGSGTRLTVV.

The genes are TRBV28 and TRBJ1-1; 8 bases are shared with TRBD1. The germline V gene has CDR1 MDHEN and CDR2 SYDVKM. The CDR3 has 17 residues. The trim removed 2 bases at V and 0 bases at J, leaving 8 bases unmatched. DNA of the CDR3: TGTGCCAGCAGTTTAACTCTCACAGGGGGATTGAACACTGAAGCTTTCTTT. Translated, it gives CASSLTLTGGLNTEAFF.

This clone has a single count. This sequence joins TRBV2 and TRBJ1-1; D is undetermined. Germline V gene lookup returns CDR1 SNHLY and CDR2 FYNNEI. Trimming left V 6 bases short and J 3 bases short, with 8 bases between. The CDR3 sequence is 12 residues long. CDR3 residues: CASRDTYTEAFF. The CDR3, as DNA: TGTGCCAGCAGAGACACCTACACTGAAGCTTTCTTT.

The chain uses TRBV29-1 and TRBJ2-4, with a possible D match to TRBD1 (6 bases). The germline CDR1 and CDR2 sequences are SQVTM and ANQGSEA. The V and J ends lost 4 bases and 6 bases respectively, with 10 bases between them. This CDR3 is built from 12 residues. The CDR3 spells CSVGTVANIQYF. The CDR3 nucleotides read TGCAGCGTTGGGACAGTAGCAAACATTCAGTACTTC.

The V gene is TRBV29-1, the J gene TRBJ2-3; TRBD2 is a possible D gene (6 bases). This CDR3 comprises 14 residues. Looked up from germline, CDR1 is SQVTM and CDR2 is ANQGSEA. V lost 1 base to trimming and J lost 6 bases, with 14 bases between them. The CDR3 loop reads CSVEGPTGLDTQYF. The CDR3 DNA sequence: TGCAGCGTTGAAGGGCCCACGGGACTGGATACGCAGTATTTT.

This chain uses TRBV5-1 with TRBJ2-3, with a tentative D call TRBD1 (6 bases). The CDR3 spans 15 residues. Per germline, CDR1 SGHRS and CDR2 YFSETQ. V lost 6 bases and J 0 bases, leaving 14 bases between the germline ends. CDR3 loop: CASTVTGISTDTQYF. The CDR3 DNA reads TGCGCCAGCACGGTTACAGGGATTAGCACAGATACGCAGTATTTT.

The gene calls are TRBV27 and TRBJ1-3; 7 bases fit TRBD1. Germline V gene sequence: CDR1 MNHEY, CDR2 SMNVEV (reference sequence). The CDR3 loop spans 14 amino acids. Trimming cost V 2 bases and J 3 bases; bases outside gene matches: 1. The CDR3: CASSLDRDGNTIYF. The CDR3, as DNA: TGTGCCAGCAGTTTAGACAGGGATGGAAACACCATATATTTT.

The rearrangement joins TRBV18 to TRBJ1-1, with TRBD1 as a possible D gene (6 bases). In germline, CDR1 is KGHSH, CDR2 LQKENI. The V and J ends lost 3 bases and 0 bases respectively, with 11 bases between them. The CDR3 has 15 residues. The CDR3 here is CASSPRQEMNTEAFF. For the CDR3, the DNA is TGTGCCAGCTCACCTCGACAGGAAATGAACACTGAAGCTTTCTTT.

The rearrangement uses TRBV4-1 and TRBJ2-7; tentative D call: TRBD1 (6 bases). Per germline, CDR1 MGHRA and CDR2 YSYEKL. V gave up 1 base and J gave up 2 bases, with 12 bases separating them. This CDR3 has 15 residues. Here the CDR3 DNA reads TGCGCCAGCAGCCAAGCGCTGACAGGTGCCTACGAGCAGTACTTC. This sequence encodes CASSQALTGAYEQYF.

V gene TRBV27 combines with J gene TRBJ2-7; 7 bases map to TRBD2. CDR3 size: 16 residues. Per germline, CDR1 MNHEY and CDR2 SMNVEV (reference sequence). V lost 3 bases and J lost 3; bases outside the gene matches: 11. CDR3 protein: CASSLYPGGIDYEQYF. Here the CDR3 DNA reads TGTGCCAGCAGTTTGTATCCCGGGGGGATCGACTACGAGCAGTACTTC.

This clone was observed a few times. This rearrangement joins TRBV6-1 to TRBJ1-2; D not resolved. The V end lost 2 bases, the J end lost 6 bases, and 13 bases lay between the germline ends. The CDR3 spans 14 residues. The germline V gene encodes CDR1 MNHNS and CDR2 SASEGT. The CDR3 DNA reads TGTGCCAGCAGTGAAAGGGCGGGAATCAATGGCTACACCTTC. Its protein product is CASSERAGINGYTF.

CDR3 sequence reads: CAWSRGWLSGNTIYF. The CDR3 region has the DNA TGTGCCTGGAGCCGTGGTTGGCTGTCTGGAAACACCATATATTTT. This chain connects TRBV30 to TRBJ1-3; D not certain. V lost 3 bases and J lost 1, with 13 bases in between. The CDR3 has 15 amino acids. The germline gives CDR1 GTSNPN, CDR2 SVGIG (reference sequence). Full variable domain (remainder filled in from reference TRBV30 and TRBJ1-3): SQTIHQWPATLVQPVGSPLSLECTVEGTSNPNLYWYRQAAGRGLQLLFYSVGIGQISSEVPQNLSASRPQDRQFILSSKKLLLSDSGFYLCAWSRGWLSGNTIYFGEGSWLTVV.

The V gene is TRBV7-8, the J gene TRBJ2-1, with 7 bases matching TRBD2. Germline V gives CDR1 SGHVS, CDR2 FQNEAQ. The length of the CDR3 is 14 residues. J was trimmed by 2 bases and V by 3 bases; bases with no gene match: 1. CDR3 DNA: TGTGCCAGCAGCTTGGCGGGAGCCTACAATGAGCAGTTCTTC. This translates into CASSLAGAYNEQFF.

This chain links TRBV9 with TRBJ2-1; TRBD2 matches at 9 bases. The germline V gene encodes CDR1 SGDLS and CDR2 YYNGEE. V shed 0 bases, J shed 8 bases, and the junction held 6 bases outside the gene matches. The CDR3 loop spans 15 amino acids. The CDR3 reads CASSVVLAGTHEQFF. The CDR3 DNA sequence: TGTGCCAGCAGCGTAGTCCTAGCGGGAACTCATGAGCAGTTCTTC.

This chain joins TRBV9 and TRBJ1-4, with 7 positions matching TRBD1. Germline V gene sequence: CDR1 SGDLS, CDR2 YYNGEE. The CDR3 has 17 residues. The V gene end was trimmed by 4 bases and the J gene end by 7 bases; junction bases not matched to a gene: 16. In DNA, the CDR3 is TGTGCCAGCAGCCCTCCCTCGGGAAGGGGGCATAGTGAAAAACTGTTTTTT. This translates into CASSPPSGRGHSEKLFF.

V gene TRBV19 combines with J gene TRBJ2-3, with TRBD2 matching over 7 bases. In germline, CDR1 is LNHDA, CDR2 SQIVND (reference sequence). The V segment lost 6 bases and the J segment 2 bases; nucleotides outside the gene matches: 5. The CDR3 length is 14 residues. The CDR3 spells CASRTSRDTDTQYF. CDR3 coding DNA: TGTGCCAGTAGGACTAGCCGAGACACAGATACGCAGTATTTT.

The rearrangement uses TRBV6-5 and TRBJ2-3; 7 positions agree with TRBD1. V lost 4 bases, J lost 2 bases, and 3 bases stayed unmatched. This CDR3 spans 14 amino acids. Germline values: CDR1 MNHEY, CDR2 SVGAGI. The CDR3 DNA reads as TGTGCCAGCAGTTGGACAGGATCCACAGATACGCAGTATTTT. This encodes CASSWTGSTDTQYF.

CDR3 residues: CASSWRQAENTEAFF. CDR3 DNA: TGTGCCAGCAGCTGGCGACAGGCCGAGAACACTGAAGCTTTCTTT. The chain carries TRBV5-6 and TRBJ1-1, with D maybe TRBD1 (6 bases). With 3 bases removed from V and 1 base from J, the gap between germline ends came to 13 bases. The CDR3 consists of 15 residues. Germline V gene lookup returns CDR1 SGHDT and CDR2 YYEEEE.

This rearrangement joins TRBV18 to TRBJ1-3; D not certain. The germline gives CDR1 KGHSH, CDR2 LQKENI. CDR3 length: 13 amino acids. V lost 3 bases, J lost 3 bases, and 6 bases lay in between. The CDR3 spells CASSPYSGNTIYF. DNA of the CDR3: TGTGCCAGCTCACCCTACAGTGGAAACACCATATATTTT.

This rearrangement joins TRBV15 to TRBJ2-2, with 9 bases that match TRBD1. V dropped 0 bases and J dropped 4; count of bases not matched to a gene: 6. Germline V CDR1 and CDR2: LNHNV, YYDKDF (reference sequence). The CDR3 length is 17 residues. The CDR3 spells CATSRDIGTGLTGELFF. DNA for the CDR3: TGTGCCACCAGCAGAGATATAGGGACAGGGCTCACCGGGGAGCTGTTTTTT.

The J gene is TRBJ1-4, the V gene TRBV6-6; TRBD1 agrees at 9 bases. The CDR3 extends over 16 amino acids. Per germline, CDR1 MNHNY and CDR2 SVGAGI (reference sequence). J gave up 8 bases and V 0 bases, and 7 bases lay outside the gene matches. CDR3 protein: CASSYSIRQGGEKLFF. The DNA for the CDR3 is TGTGCCAGCAGTTACTCGATTCGACAGGGGGGGGAAAAACTGTTTTTT.

V usage is TRBV5-6 and J usage is TRBJ1-1; possible D gene TRBD1, 5 bases. The CDR3 is made up of 14 amino acids. V was shortened by 1 base and J by 10 bases, with 17 bases between the two germline ends. The germline gives CDR1 SGHDT, CDR2 YYEEEE. The CDR3 sequence is CASSLNWQGSPAFF. Written as DNA, the CDR3 is TGTGCCAGCAGCTTGAATTGGCAGGGTTCCCCAGCTTTCTTT.

A note on this clone: The same CDR3 also results from other DNA sequences found in this sample. The DNA of the CDR3 is TGTGCCAGCAGTTTAGCGGGGGGGACAGATACGCAGTATTTT. Amino acids: CASSLAGGTDTQYF. The chain couples TRBV27 to TRBJ2-3; 9 nucleotides agree with TRBD2. Germline loops: CDR1 MNHEY, CDR2 SMNVEV (reference sequence). V was pared by 2 bases and J by 3 bases, with 0 bases of the junction left unmatched. The CDR3 is 14 amino acids.

This clone has just one count. This chain's CDR3 is CASSFWGREGADTQYF. CDR3 sequence (DNA): TGTGCCAGCAGCTTTTGGGGCAGAGAGGGGGCCGATACGCAGTATTTT. This chain links TRBV7-2 with TRBJ2-3; 7 bases match TRBD1. There are 16 residues in the CDR3. V lost 3 bases, J lost 6 bases, and 12 bases stayed unmatched. CDR1 is SGHTA and CDR2 is FQGNSA in the germline V gene.

This clone was picked up a small number of times. The same CDR3 also results from other DNA sequences found in this sample. The rearrangement joins TRBV4-2 to TRBJ1-2; the D gene is possibly TRBD1 (6 bases). The CDR3 contains 14 residues. Germline V lookup: CDR1 LGHNA, CDR2 YNFKEQ. The V end was cut by 0 bases, the J end by 5 bases, with 10 bases between. This CDR3 reads CASSQDGRGYGYTF. The CDR3 DNA reads as TGTGCCAGCAGCCAAGATGGCAGGGGTTATGGCTACACCTTC.

This chain joins TRBV29-1 and TRBJ1-2; no reliable D call. The CDR3 length is 14 residues. Trimming shortened V by 6 bases and J by 4 bases, and 18 bases separated the two germline ends. The germline gives CDR1 SQVTM, CDR2 ANQGSEA. The CDR3 is CSVRFPYPGYGYTF. In DNA form, the CDR3 reads TGCAGCGTCCGGTTTCCCTATCCAGGCTATGGCTACACCTTC.

The rearrangement uses TRBV27 and TRBJ1-5; D is unclear. Per germline, CDR1 MNHEY and CDR2 SMNVEV (reference sequence). There are 14 residues in the CDR3. V lost 2 bases to trimming and J lost 0 bases, with 5 bases between them. The CDR3 DNA sequence: TGTGCCAGCAGTTTAGCCGGTAGCAATCAGCCCCAGCATTTT. This codes for CASSLAGSNQPQHF.